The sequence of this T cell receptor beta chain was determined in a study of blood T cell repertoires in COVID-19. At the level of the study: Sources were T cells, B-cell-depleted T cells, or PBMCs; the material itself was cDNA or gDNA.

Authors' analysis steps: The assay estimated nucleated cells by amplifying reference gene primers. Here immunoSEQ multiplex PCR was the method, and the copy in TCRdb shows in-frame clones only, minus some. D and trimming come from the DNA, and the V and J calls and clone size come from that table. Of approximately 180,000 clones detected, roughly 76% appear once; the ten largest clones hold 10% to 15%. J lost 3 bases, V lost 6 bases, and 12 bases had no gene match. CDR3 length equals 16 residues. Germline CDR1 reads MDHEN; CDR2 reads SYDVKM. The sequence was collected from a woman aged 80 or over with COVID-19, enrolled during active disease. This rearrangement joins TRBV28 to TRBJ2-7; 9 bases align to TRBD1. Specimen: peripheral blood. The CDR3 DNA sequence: TGTGCCAGCAGCCCCTGGGGTACAGGGGGCCTCTACGAGCAGTACTTC. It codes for CASSPWGTGGLYEQYF.